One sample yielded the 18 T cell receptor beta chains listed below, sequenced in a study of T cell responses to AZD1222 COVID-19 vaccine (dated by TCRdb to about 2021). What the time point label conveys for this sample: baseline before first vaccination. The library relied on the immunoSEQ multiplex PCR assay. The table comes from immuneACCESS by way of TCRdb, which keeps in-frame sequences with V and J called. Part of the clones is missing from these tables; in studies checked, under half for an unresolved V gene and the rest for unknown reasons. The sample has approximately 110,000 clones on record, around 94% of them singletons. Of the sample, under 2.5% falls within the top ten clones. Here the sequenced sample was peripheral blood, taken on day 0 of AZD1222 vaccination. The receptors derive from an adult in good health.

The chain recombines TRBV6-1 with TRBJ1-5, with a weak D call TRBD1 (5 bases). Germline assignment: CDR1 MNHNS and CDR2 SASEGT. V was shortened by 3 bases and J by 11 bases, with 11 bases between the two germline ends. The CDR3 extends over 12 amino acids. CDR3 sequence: CASSDFRAAQHF. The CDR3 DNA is TGTGCCAGCAGTGATTTCAGGGCCGCCCAGCATTTT.

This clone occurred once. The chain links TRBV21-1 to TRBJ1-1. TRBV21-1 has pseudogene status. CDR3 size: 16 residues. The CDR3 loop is CASLKKGNPMNTEAFF. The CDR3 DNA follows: TGTGCCAGCCTAAAGAAGGGAAATCCAATGAACACTGAAGCTTTCTTT.

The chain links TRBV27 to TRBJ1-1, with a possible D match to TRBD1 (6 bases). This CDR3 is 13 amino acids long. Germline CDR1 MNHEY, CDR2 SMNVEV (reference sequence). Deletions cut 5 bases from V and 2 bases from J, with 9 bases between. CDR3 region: CASSLGQNTEAFF. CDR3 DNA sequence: TGTGCCAGCAGTCTGGGACAAAACACTGAAGCTTTCTTT.

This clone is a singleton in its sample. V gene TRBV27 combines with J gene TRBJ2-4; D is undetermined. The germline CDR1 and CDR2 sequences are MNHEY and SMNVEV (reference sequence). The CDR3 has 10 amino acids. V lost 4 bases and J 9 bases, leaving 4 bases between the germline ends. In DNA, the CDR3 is TGTGCCAGCAGTTGTGGCATTCAGTACTTC. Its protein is CASSCGIQYF.

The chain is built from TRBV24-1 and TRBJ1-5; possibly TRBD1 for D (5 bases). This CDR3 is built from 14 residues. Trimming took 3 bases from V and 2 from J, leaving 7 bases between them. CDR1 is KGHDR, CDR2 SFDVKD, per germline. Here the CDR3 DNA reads TGTGCCACCAGTGATGGGACCCGCAATCAGCCCCAGCATTTT. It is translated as CATSDGTRNQPQHF.

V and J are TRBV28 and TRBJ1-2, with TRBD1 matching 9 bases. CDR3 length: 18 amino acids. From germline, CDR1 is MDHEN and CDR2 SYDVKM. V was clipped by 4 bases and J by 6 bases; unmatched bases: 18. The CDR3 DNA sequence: TGTGCCAGCAGTTCCGATGGGACAGGGCCGGGGCTTTCCCATGGCTACACCTTC. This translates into CASSSDGTGPGLSHGYTF.

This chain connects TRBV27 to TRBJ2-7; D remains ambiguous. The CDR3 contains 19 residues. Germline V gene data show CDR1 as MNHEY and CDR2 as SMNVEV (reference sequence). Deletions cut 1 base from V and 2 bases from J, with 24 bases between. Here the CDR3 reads CASSLFYSLSGLGTYEQYF. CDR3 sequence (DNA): TGTGCCAGCAGTTTATTTTATAGTTTATCGGGTCTGGGGACCTACGAGCAGTACTTC.

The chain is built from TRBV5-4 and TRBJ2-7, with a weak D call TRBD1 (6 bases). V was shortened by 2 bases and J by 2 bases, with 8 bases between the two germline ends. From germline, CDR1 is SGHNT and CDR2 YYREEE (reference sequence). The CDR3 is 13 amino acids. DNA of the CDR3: TGTGCCAGCAGCTTACCAGGGGCCTACGAGCAGTACTTC. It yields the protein CASSLPGAYEQYF.

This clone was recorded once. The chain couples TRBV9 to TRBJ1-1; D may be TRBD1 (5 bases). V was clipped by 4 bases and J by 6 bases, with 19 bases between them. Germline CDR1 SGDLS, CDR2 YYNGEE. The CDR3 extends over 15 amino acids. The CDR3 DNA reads TGTGCCAGCAGCCCTCAGGAGGGCAGGGAGGCTGAAGCTTTCTTT. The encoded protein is CASSPQEGREAEAFF.

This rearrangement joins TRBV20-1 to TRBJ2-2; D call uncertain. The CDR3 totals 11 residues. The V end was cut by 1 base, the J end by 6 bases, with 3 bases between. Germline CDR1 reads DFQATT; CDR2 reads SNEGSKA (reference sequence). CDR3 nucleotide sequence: TGCAGTGCTAGAGGCTCCGGGGAGCTGTTTTTT. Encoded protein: CSARGSGELFF.

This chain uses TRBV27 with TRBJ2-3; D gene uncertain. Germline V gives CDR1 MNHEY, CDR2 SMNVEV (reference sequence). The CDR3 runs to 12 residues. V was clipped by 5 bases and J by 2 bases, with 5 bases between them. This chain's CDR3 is CASSPDTDTQYF. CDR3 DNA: TGTGCCAGCAGTCCAGACACAGATACGCAGTATTTT.

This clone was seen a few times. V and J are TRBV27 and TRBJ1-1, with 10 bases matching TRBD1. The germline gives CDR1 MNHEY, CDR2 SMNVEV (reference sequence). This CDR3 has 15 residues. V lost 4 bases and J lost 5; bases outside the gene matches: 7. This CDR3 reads CASSSYTDRGTEAFF. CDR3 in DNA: TGTGCCAGCAGTTCGTACACGGACAGGGGGACTGAAGCTTTCTTT.

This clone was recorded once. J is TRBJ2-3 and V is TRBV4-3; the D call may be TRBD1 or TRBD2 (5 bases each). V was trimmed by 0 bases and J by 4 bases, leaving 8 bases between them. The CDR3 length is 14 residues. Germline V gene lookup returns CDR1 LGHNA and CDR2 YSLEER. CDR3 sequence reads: CASSQDRGPDTQYF. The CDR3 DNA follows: TGCGCCAGCAGCCAAGATAGGGGACCAGATACGCAGTATTTT.

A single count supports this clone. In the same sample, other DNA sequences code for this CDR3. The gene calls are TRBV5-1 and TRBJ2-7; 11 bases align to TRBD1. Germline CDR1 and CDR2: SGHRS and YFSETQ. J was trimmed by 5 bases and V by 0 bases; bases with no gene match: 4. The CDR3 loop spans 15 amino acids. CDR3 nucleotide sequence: TGCGCCAGCAGCTTGGCCGGGACAGGGGGTAACGAGCAGTACTTC. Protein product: CASSLAGTGGNEQYF.

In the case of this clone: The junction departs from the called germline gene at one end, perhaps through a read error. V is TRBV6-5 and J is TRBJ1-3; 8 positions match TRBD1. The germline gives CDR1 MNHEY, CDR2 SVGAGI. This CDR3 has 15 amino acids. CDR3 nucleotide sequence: TGTGCCAGCAGCCCCCTCGGACAGGGTGGATACACCATATATTTT. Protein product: CASSPLGQGGYTIYF.

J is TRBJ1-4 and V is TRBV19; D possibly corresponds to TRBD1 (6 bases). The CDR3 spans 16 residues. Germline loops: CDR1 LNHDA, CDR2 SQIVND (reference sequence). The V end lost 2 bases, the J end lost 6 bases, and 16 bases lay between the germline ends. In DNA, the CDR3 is TGTGCCAGTAGTATAAATCGACAGGCCGGGGATGAAAAACTGTTTTTT. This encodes CASSINRQAGDEKLFF.

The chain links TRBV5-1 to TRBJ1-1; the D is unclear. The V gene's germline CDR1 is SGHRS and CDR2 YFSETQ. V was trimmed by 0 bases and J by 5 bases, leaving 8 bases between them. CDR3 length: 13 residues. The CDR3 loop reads CASSLDGRTEAFF. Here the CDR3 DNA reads TGCGCCAGCAGCTTGGATGGTAGGACTGAAGCTTTCTTT.

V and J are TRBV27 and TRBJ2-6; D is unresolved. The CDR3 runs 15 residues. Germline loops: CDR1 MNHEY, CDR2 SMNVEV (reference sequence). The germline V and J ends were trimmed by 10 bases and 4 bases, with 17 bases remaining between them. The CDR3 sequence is CANTATPGGANVLTF. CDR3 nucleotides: TGTGCCAACACAGCCACCCCGGGCGGGGCCAACGTCCTGACTTTC. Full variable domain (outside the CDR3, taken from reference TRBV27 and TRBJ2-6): EAQVTQNPRYLITVTGKKLTVTCSQNMNHEYMSWYRQDPGLGLRQIYYSMNVEVTDKGDVPEGYKVSRKEKRNFPLILESPSPNQTSLYFCANTATPGGANVLTFGAGSRLTVL.